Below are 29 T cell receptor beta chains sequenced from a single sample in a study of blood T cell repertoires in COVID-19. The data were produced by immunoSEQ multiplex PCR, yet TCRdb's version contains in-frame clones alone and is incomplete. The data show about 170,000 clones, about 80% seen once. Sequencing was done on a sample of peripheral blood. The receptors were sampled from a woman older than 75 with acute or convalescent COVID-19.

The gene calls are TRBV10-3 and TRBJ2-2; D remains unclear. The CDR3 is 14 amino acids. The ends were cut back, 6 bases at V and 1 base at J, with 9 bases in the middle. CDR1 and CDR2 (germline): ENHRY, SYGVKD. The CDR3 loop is CAIRVPGNTGELFF. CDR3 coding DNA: TGTGCCATCAGGGTTCCGGGGAACACCGGGGAGCTGTTTTTT.

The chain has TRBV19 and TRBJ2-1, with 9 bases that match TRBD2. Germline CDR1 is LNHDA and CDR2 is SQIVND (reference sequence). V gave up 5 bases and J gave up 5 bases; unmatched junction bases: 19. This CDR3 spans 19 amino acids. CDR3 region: CASSSPLGRGGRRNNEQFF. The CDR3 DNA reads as TGTGCCAGTAGTTCCCCCCTCGGGCGGGGGGGCCGAAGGAACAATGAGCAGTTCTTC.

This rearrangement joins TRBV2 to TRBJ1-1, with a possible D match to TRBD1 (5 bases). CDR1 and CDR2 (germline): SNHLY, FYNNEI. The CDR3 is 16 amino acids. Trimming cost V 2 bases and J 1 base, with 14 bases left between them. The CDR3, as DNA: TGTGCCAGCAGTGAAACCCAGGGTTCGGGGAACACTGAAGCTTTCTTT. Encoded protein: CASSETQGSGNTEAFF.

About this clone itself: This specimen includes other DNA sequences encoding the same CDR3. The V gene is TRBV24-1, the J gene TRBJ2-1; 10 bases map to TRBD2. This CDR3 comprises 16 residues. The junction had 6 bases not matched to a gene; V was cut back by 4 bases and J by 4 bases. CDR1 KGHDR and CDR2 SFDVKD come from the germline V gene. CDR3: CATSDPSGGAYNEQFF. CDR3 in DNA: TGTGCCACCAGTGACCCGAGCGGGGGGGCTTACAATGAGCAGTTCTTC.

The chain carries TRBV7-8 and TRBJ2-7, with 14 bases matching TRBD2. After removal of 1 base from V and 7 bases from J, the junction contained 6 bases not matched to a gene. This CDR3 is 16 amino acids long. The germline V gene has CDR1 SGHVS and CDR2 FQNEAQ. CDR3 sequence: CASSLGETSGRGEQYF. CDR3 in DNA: TGTGCCAGCAGCTTAGGGGAGACTAGCGGGAGGGGTGAGCAGTACTTC.

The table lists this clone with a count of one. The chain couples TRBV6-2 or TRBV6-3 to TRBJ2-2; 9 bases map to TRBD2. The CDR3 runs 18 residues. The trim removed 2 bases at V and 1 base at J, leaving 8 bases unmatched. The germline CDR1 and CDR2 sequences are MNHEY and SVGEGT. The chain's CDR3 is CASSYTSGHLRNTGELFF. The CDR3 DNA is TGTGCCAGCAGTTACACTAGCGGGCACCTGAGGAACACCGGGGAGCTGTTTTTT.

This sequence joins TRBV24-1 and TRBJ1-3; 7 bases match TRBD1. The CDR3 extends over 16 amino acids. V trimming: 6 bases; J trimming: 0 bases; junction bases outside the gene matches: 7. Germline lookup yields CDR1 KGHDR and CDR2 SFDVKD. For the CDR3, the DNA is TGTGCCACCAGTACATCGACAGGGAGCTCTGGAAACACCATATATTTT. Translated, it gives CATSTSTGSSGNTIYF.

The CDR3 protein is CASSATGEGQDEQYF. CDR3 nucleotides: TGTGCCAGCAGCGCGACAGGGGAGGGGCAGGACGAGCAGTACTTC. The chain couples TRBV5-6 to TRBJ2-7; TRBD1 might be the D (8 bases). V gave up 4 bases and J gave up 5 bases, with 19 bases separating them. Germline CDR1 SGHDT, CDR2 YYEEEE. The CDR3 loop spans 15 amino acids.

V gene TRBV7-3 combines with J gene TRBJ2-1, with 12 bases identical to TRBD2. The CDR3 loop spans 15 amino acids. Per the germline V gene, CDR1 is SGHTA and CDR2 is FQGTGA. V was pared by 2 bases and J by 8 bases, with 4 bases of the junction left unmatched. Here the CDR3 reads CASSLLAGGLDEQFF. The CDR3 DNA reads TGTGCCAGCAGCTTACTAGCGGGGGGGCTGGATGAGCAGTTCTTC. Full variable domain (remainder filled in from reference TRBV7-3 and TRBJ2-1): GAGVSQTPSNKVTEKGKYVELRCDPISGHTALYWYRQSLGQGPEFLIYFQGTGAADDSGLPNDRFFAVRPEGSVSTLKIQRTERGDSAVYLCASSLLAGGLDEQFFGPGTRLTVL.

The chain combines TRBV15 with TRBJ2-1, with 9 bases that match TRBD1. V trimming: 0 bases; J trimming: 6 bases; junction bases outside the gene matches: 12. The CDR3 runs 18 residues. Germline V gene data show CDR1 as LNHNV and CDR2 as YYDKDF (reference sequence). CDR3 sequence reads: CATSRERGRTGAGNEQFF. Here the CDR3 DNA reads TGTGCCACCAGCAGAGAGCGAGGTCGGACAGGGGCTGGCAATGAGCAGTTCTTC.

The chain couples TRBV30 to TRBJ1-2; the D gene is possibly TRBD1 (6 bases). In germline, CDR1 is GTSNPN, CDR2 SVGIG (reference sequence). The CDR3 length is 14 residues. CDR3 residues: CAAQRQGRNYGYTF. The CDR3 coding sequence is TGTGCTGCACAACGGCAGGGGCGGAACTATGGCTACACCTTC.

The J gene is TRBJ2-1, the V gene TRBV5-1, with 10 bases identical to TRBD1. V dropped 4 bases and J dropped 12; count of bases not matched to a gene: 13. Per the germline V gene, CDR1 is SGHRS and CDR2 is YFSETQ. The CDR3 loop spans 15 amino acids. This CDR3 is CASSPDGTGVQGQFF. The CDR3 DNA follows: TGCGCCAGCAGCCCAGACGGGACAGGGGTTCAGGGGCAGTTCTTC.

The CDR3 nucleotides are TGCAGCGTTGTAGGGGGACAGAATTACGAGCAGTACTTC. Its translation: CSVVGGQNYEQYF. V and J are TRBV29-1 and TRBJ2-7, with TRBD1 matching 7 bases. Germline trimming cut 4 bases from V and 4 bases from J; bases unmatched to any gene: 7. The CDR3 has 13 amino acids. From germline, CDR1 is SQVTM and CDR2 ANQGSEA.

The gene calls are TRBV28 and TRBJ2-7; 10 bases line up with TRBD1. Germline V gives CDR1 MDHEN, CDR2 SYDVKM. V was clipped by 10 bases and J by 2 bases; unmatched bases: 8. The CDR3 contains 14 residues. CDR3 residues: CATSAGTGAYEQYF. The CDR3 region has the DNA TGTGCCACCTCAGCCGGGACAGGGGCCTACGAGCAGTACTTC. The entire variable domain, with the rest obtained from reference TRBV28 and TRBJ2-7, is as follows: DVKVTQSSRYLVKRTGEKVFLECVQDMDHENMFWYRQDPGLGLRLIYFSYDVKMKEKGDIPEGYSVSREKKERFSLILESASTNQTSMYLCATSAGTGAYEQYFGPGTRLTVT.

CDR3 sequence: CASTITLGQNNSPLHF. The CDR3 DNA is TGTGCCAGCACCATCACACTGGGACAGAATAATTCACCCCTCCACTTT. The chain recombines TRBV7-9 with TRBJ1-6, with 7 bases lining up with TRBD1. The CDR3 covers 16 residues. The germline CDR1 and CDR2 sequences are SEHNR and FQNEAQ (reference sequence). V lost 7 bases, J lost 5 bases, and 11 bases stayed unmatched. Using reference TRBV7-9 and TRBJ1-6 for the parts outside the CDR3, the full variable domain is DTGVSQNPRHKITKRGQNVTFRCDPISEHNRLYWYRQTLGQGPEFLTYFQNEAQLEKSRLLSDRFSAERPKGSFSTLEIQRTEQGDSAMYLCASTITLGQNNSPLHFGNGTRLTVT.

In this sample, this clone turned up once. The CDR3: CAWSVRTAQETQYF. The CDR3 DNA reads as TGTGCCTGGAGTGTACGGACAGCTCAAGAGACCCAGTACTTC. The V call is TRBV30, the J call TRBJ2-5, with D possibly being TRBD1 (6 bases). The CDR3 loop spans 14 amino acids. The V end lost 0 bases, the J end lost 2 bases, and 10 bases lay between the germline ends. The germline gives CDR1 GTSNPN, CDR2 SVGIG (reference sequence). The full variable domain, rest sourced from reference TRBV30 and TRBJ2-5, is SQTIHQWPATLVQPVGSPLSLECTVEGTSNPNLYWYRQAAGRGLQLLFYSVGIGQISSEVPQNLSASRPQDRQFILSSKKLLLSDSGFYLCAWSVRTAQETQYFGPGTRLLVL.

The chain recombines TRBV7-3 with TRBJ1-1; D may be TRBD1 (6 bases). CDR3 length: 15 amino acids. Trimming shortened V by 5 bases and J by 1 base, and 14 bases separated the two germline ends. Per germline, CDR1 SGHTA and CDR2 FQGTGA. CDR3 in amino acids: CASSTQGGGNTEAFF. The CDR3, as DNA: TGTGCCAGCAGCACACAGGGTGGGGGGAACACTGAAGCTTTCTTT.

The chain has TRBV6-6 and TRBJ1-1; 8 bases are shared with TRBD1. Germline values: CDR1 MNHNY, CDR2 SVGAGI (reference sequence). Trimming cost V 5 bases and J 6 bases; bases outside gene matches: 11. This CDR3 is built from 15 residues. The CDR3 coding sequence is TGTGCCAGCAGTAACAGGGACAGGTTGGTTCCTGAAGCTTTCTTT. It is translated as CASSNRDRLVPEAFF.

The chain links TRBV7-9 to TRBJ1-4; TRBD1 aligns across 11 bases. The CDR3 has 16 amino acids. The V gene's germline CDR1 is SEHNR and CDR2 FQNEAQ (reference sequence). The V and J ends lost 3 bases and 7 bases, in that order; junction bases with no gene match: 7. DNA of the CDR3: TGTGCCAGCAGCTTGACTGGGACAGGGGGGGGTGAAAAACTGTTTTTT. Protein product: CASSLTGTGGGEKLFF.

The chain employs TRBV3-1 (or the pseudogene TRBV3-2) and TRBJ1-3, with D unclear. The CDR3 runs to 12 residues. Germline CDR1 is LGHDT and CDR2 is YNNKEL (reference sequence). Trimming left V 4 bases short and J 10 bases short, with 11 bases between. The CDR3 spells CASSPGGSTIYF. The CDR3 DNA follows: TGTGCCAGCAGCCCCGGAGGGTCAACCATATATTTT.

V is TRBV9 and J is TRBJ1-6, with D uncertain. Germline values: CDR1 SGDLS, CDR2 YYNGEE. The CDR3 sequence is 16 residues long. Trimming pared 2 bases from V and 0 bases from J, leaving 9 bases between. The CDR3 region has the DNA TGTGCCAGCAGCGTCGAGCCGAGCTCCTATAATTCACCCCTCCACTTT. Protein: CASSVEPSSYNSPLHF.

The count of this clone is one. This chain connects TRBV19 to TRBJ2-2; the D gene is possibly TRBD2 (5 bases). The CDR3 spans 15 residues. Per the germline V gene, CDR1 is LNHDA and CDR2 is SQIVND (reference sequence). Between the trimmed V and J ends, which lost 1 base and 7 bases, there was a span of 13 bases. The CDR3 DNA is TGTGCCAGTAGTATAGGTCTTCGGGGTAGCGGGGAGCTGTTTTTT. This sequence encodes CASSIGLRGSGELFF.

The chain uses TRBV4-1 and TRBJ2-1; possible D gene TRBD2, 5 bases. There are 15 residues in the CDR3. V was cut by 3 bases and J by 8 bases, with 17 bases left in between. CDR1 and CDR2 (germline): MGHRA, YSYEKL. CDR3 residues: CASSHTRGRFDEQFF. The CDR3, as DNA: TGCGCCAGCAGCCACACACGGGGTAGGTTCGATGAGCAGTTCTTC.

The CDR3 DNA reads as TGTGCCATCAGTGGCGGCGCGAGTGGAGATACGCAGTATTTT. As protein: CAISGGASGDTQYF. The chain recombines TRBV10-3 with TRBJ2-3; D ambiguous. V gave up 4 bases and J gave up 5 bases, with 13 bases separating them. The CDR3 extends over 14 amino acids. CDR1 is ENHRY, CDR2 SYGVKD, per germline.

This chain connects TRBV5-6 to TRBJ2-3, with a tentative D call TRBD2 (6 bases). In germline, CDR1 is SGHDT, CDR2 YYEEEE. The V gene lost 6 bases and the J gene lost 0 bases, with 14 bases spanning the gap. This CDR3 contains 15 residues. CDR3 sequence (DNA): TGTGCCAGCACCCAGGGACTCCTTAGCACAGATACGCAGTATTTT. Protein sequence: CASTQGLLSTDTQYF.

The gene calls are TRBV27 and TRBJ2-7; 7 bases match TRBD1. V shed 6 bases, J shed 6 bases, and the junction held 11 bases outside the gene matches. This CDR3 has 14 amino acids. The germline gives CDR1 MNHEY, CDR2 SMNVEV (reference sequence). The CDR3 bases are TGTGCCAGCAGCATGACAGGGACACAGGGCGAGCAGTACTTC. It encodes CASSMTGTQGEQYF.

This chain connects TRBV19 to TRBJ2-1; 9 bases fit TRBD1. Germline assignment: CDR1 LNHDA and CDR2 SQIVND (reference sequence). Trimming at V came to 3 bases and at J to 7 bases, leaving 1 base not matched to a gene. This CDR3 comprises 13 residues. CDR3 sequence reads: CASSIGQGNEQFF. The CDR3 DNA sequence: TGTGCCAGTAGTATCGGACAGGGGAATGAGCAGTTCTTC.

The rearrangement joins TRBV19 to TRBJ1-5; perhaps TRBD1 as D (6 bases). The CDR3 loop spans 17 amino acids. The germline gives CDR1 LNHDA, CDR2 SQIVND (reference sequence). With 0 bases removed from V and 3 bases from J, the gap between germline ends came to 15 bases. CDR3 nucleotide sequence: TGTGCCAGTAGTATAGAAGTAGGGACACCACTCAATCAGCCCCAGCATTTT. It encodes CASSIEVGTPLNQPQHF.

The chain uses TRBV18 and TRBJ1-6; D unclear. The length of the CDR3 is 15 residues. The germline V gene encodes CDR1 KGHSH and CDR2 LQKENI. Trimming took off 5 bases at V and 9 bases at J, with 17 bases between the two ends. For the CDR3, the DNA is TGTGCCAGCTCAGAAACCACAGCGGAGGGTTCACCCCTCCACTTT. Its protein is CASSETTAEGSPLHF.